A selection of T cell receptor beta chains follows, all from one sample in a study of Ad26.COV2.S vaccination and SARS-CoV-2 variants. Only in-frame clones appear in the TCRdb table, and some are missing; sequencing was by immunoSEQ multiplex PCR. The sample consists of roughly 700,000 clones, 80% to 90% of them appearing once. The source was peripheral blood, collected in a trial of Ad26.COV2.S vaccine versus placebo. The receptors come from a person between 18 and 65 years old who received the Ad26.COV2.S COVID-19 vaccine or a placebo. CDR3s leave out the opening cysteine and the closing phenylalanine or tryptophan.

V gene: TRBV27; J gene: TRBJ2-2; CDR3 protein: ASSSDRTNTGELF
V gene: TRBV29-1; J gene: TRBJ1-5; CDR3 protein: SARSQPNQPQH
V gene: TRBV10-1; J gene: TRBJ2-2; CDR3 protein: ASSEVNTGELF
V gene: TRBV19; J gene: TRBJ1-5; CDR3 protein: ASSIGHPNQPQH
V gene: TRBV29-1; J gene: TRBJ2-7; CDR3 protein: SVDPGTSGREQY
V gene: TRBV13; J gene: TRBJ1-3; CDR3 protein: ASSFRDHSGNTIY
V gene: TRBV6-5; J gene: TRBJ2-3; CDR3 protein: ASSRADTQY
V gene: TRBV6-5; J gene: TRBJ1-1; CDR3 protein: ASSYAGHTEAF
V gene: TRBV10-3; J gene: TRBJ2-5; CDR3 protein: AIRTSEQETQY
V gene: TRBV24-1; J gene: TRBJ2-1; CDR3 protein: ATSDPWSGSNEQF
V gene: TRBV18; J gene: TRBJ2-3; CDR3 protein: ASSATSADTQY
V gene: TRBV30; J gene: TRBJ2-1; CDR3 protein: AWSVSNEQF
V gene: TRBV2; J gene: TRBJ1-4; CDR3 protein: ASSRGERGEKLF
V gene: TRBV2; J gene: TRBJ2-5; CDR3 protein: ASSVMTGQETQY
V gene: TRBV24-1; J gene: TRBJ1-5; CDR3 protein: ATSDPGQPSQPQH
V gene: TRBV20-1; J gene: TRBJ1-1; CDR3 protein: SGDRGREAF
V gene: TRBV12-3/TRBV12-4; J gene: TRBJ2-7; CDR3 protein: ASSLGVGQY
V gene: TRBV6-5; J gene: TRBJ2-1; CDR3 protein: ASSGQYNEQF
V gene: TRBV30; J gene: TRBJ1-2; CDR3 protein: AWSATLEGDYGYT
V gene: TRBV6-5; J gene: TRBJ1-1; CDR3 protein: ASSYGGGRANTEAF
V gene: TRBV20-1; J gene: TRBJ2-7; CDR3 protein: SASVPLEQY
V gene: TRBV12-5; J gene: TRBJ1-4; CDR3 protein: ASGLESGVNEKLF
V gene: TRBV11-1; J gene: TRBJ1-5; CDR3 protein: ASSSGGGQPQH
V gene: TRBV18; J gene: TRBJ1-3; CDR3 protein: ASSLGQHPSGNTIY
V gene: TRBV7-9; J gene: TRBJ1-4; CDR3 protein: ASSFDRGFSTNEKLF
V gene: TRBV5-1; J gene: TRBJ1-5; CDR3 protein: ASSFEGNSNQPQH
V gene: TRBV5-1; J gene: TRBJ2-2; CDR3 protein: ASSLTAGVNTGELF